This T cell receptor beta chain was documented in a study of regulatory T cells in long-lasting Graves disease. This clonotype has ten or more counts. Its antigen is not known. This CDR3 is 12 amino acids long. The ends lost 11 bases at V and 5 bases at J; junction bases unmatched: 8. Germline V CDR1 and CDR2: SEHNR, FQNEAQ (reference sequence). Arm-PCR with iRepertoire HTBI primers amplified the CDR3 regions for these TCR beta libraries. Using its own MiXCR run on the multiplex PCR reads, TCRdb lists one record per CDR3 protein. The table shows 350,000 to 500,000 distinct CDR3 sequences, with 21% occurring only once. Time point reported: persistent/refractory GD, antithyroid drugs over 5 years with positive TRAb. Scientists built the TCR library using RNA that was extracted from PBMCs. Study outcomes and limitations: TCR diversity in persistent Graves' patients was below that of newly diagnosed ones.

The specimen was peripheral blood mononuclear cells (PBMCs), collected when the disease was refractory, from a patient treated with antithyroid drugs. The TCR was taken from a female donor with Graves disease. This chain links TRBV7-9 with TRBJ2-5; the match to TRBD2 covers 7 bases. The CDR3, as DNA: TGTGCCTCAGGGCGGGAGATGGAGACCCAGTACTTC. Protein sequence: CASGREMETQYF.